This TCR beta chain appears in the sequencing data of a study of shared clonotypes between healthy human individuals. Across the whole study: CD8 memory received one plate per donor, CD8 naive two, CD4 memory three and CD4 naive three.

Germline V CDR1 and CDR2: MGHRA, YSYEKL. V shed 1 base, J shed 4 bases, and the junction held 3 bases outside the gene matches. CDR3 length: 14 residues. CD45RA+ naive and CD45RA-negative memory subsets were separated from CD4+ cells. This clone appeared once. Other DNA sequences in this specimen translate into the identical CDR3. As processed by the authors: In the immunoSEQ data, sequences were junction-only and lacked quality scores, so filtering differed. Sequencing was performed with immunoSEQ multiplex PCR; in TCRdb, only in-frame clones are kept and a portion is missing. V and J calls plus clone size are reproduced from that table; the DNA served to infer D and trimming. The sample lists more than 900,000 clones, about four fifths occurring once.

The sequence was collected from a man between 18 and 35 years old in good health. Some clones in this sample may be carry-over from other donors' samples. The genes are TRBV4-1 and TRBJ1-2, with 7 bases identical to TRBD1. Sequencing was carried out using memory CD4+ T cells from PBMCs. The subset denotes: CD45RA-negative fraction. The CDR3 DNA reads TGCGCCAGCAGCCAAGGGACAGGATTCTATGGCTACACCTTC. Protein sequence: CASSQGTGFYGYTF.